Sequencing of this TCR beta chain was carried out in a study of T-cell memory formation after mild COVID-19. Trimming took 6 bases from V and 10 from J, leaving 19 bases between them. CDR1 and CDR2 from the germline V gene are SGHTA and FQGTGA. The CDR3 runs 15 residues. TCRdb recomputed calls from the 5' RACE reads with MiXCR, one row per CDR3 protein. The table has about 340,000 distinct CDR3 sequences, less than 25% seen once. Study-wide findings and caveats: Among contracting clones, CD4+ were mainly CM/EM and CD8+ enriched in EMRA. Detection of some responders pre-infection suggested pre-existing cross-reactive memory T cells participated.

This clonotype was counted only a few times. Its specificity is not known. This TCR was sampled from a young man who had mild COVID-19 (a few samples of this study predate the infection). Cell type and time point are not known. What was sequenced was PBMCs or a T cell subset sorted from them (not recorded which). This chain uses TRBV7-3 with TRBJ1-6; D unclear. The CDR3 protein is CASRASDGLRSPLHF. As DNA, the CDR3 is TGTGCCAGCAGGGCCTCCGACGGTCTTAGGTCACCCCTCCACTTT.